One and the same sample provided the 23 T cell receptor beta chains below, sequenced in a study of shared clonotypes between healthy human individuals. Measured with immunoSEQ multiplex PCR; TCRdb has only the in-frame clones, and not every one. The sample contains about 960,000 clones, more than 75% of which appear only once. The sequencing sample was made of memory CD4+ T cells sorted from blood. Sample subset: CD45RA-negative fraction. The receptor source for this set is a man between 18 and 29 years old in good health.

The rearrangement links TRBV7-8 to TRBJ1-3; 8 bases match TRBD1. The junction had 8 bases not matched to a gene; V was cut back by 5 bases and J by 2 bases. The CDR3 totals 16 residues. Germline CDR1 reads SGHVS; CDR2 reads FQNEAQ. CDR3 nucleotides: TGTGCCAGCAGCCCCCGGACAGGGAAAGCTGGAAACACCATATATTTT. It encodes CASSPRTGKAGNTIYF. Supplemented by reference TRBV7-8 and TRBJ1-3, the full variable domain reads GAGVSQSPRYKVAKRGQDVALRCDPISGHVSLFWYQQALGQGPEFLTYFQNEAQLDKSGLPSDRFFAERPEGSVSTLKIQRTQQEDSAVYLCASSPRTGKAGNTIYFGEGSWLTVV.

This clone was detected only once. The genes are TRBV5-6 and TRBJ2-5; tentatively, D is TRBD1 or TRBD2 (6 bases each). CDR1 is SGHDT and CDR2 is YYEEEE in the germline V gene. The CDR3 extends over 15 amino acids. Trimming pared 0 bases from V and 3 bases from J, leaving 12 bases between. The CDR3 region has the DNA TGTGCCAGCAGCTTGGTCGGGGGCGGGGAAGAGACCCAGTACTTC. It specifies CASSLVGGGEETQYF.

The chain is built from TRBV6-1 and TRBJ2-3; maybe TRBD2 (5 bases). Trimming stripped 9 bases from V and 0 bases from J, with 13 bases between. Per the germline V gene, CDR1 is MNHNS and CDR2 is SASEGT. The CDR3 is 14 residues long. CDR3 protein: CASKAAASTDTQYF. The DNA for the CDR3 is TGTGCCAGTAAGGCAGCGGCTAGCACAGATACGCAGTATTTT.

This chain uses TRBV4-2 with TRBJ1-3; D gene uncertain. This CDR3 is 16 amino acids long. The germline V gene encodes CDR1 LGHNA and CDR2 YNFKEQ. The V and J ends lost 2 bases and 1 base respectively, with 12 bases between them. The CDR3 here is CASSQRTADSGNTIYF. CDR3 nucleotide sequence: TGTGCCAGCAGCCAAAGGACGGCAGATTCTGGAAACACCATATATTTT.

This rearrangement joins TRBV6-5 to TRBJ2-7, with D possibly TRBD1 on 6 matching bases. The CDR3 runs to 13 residues. The V gene's germline CDR1 is MNHEY and CDR2 SVGAGI. Trimming shortened V by 2 bases and J by 2 bases, and 7 bases separated the two germline ends. This CDR3 is CASSYGTPYEQYF. DNA of the CDR3: TGTGCCAGCAGTTACGGGACACCCTACGAGCAGTACTTC.

This clone was found a few times. The sample carries other DNA sequences with the same CDR3. CDR3 sequence: CASSLKRFNYGYTF. In DNA, the CDR3 is TGTGCCAGCAGCTTGAAGAGATTTAACTATGGCTACACCTTC. This chain uses TRBV5-6 with TRBJ1-2; no firm D call. Germline V gene lookup returns CDR1 SGHDT and CDR2 YYEEEE. The germline V and J ends were trimmed by 1 base and 1 base, with 8 bases remaining between them. The CDR3 spans 14 residues.

The chain couples TRBV7-2 to TRBJ2-4, with D hard to call. From germline, CDR1 is SGHTA and CDR2 FQGNSA. CDR3 length: 13 amino acids. Trimming pared 5 bases from V and 5 bases from J, leaving 10 bases between. CDR3: CASSRSSENIQYF. The DNA of the CDR3 is TGTGCCAGCAGCCGGAGCTCGGAAAACATTCAGTACTTC.

In its sample, this clone was seen many times. This rearrangement joins TRBV14 to TRBJ2-2; 12 bases align to TRBD2. V shed 1 base, J shed 1 base, and the junction held 10 bases outside the gene matches. The V gene's germline CDR1 is SGHDN and CDR2 FVKESK. The CDR3 covers 20 residues. CDR3 DNA sequence: TGTGCCAGCAGCCAAGGGTTGCTAGCGGGAGGGAACCTGAACACCGGGGAGCTGTTTTTT. Protein: CASSQGLLAGGNLNTGELFF. Filled out from reference TRBV14 and TRBJ2-2, the complete variable domain reads EAGVTQFPSHSVIEKGQTVTLRCDPISGHDNLYWYRRVMGKEIKFLLHFVKESKQDESGMPNNRFLAERTGGTYSTLKVQPAELEDSGVYFCASSQGLLAGGNLNTGELFFGEGSRLTVL.

This clone was counted a single time. The same CDR3 can be traced to other DNA sequences in this sample. The chain has TRBV5-1 and TRBJ1-5; tentative D call: TRBD1 (6 bases). This CDR3 comprises 14 residues. Looked up from germline, CDR1 is SGHRS and CDR2 is YFSETQ. V gave up 0 bases and J gave up 4 bases, with 8 bases separating them. The CDR3 here is CASSLEGGNQPQHF. CDR3 nucleotide sequence: TGCGCCAGCAGCTTGGAGGGGGGGAATCAGCCCCAGCATTTT.

The table lists this clone with a few counts. The V call is TRBV5-1, the J call TRBJ2-1; perhaps TRBD1 as D (6 bases). The CDR3 loop spans 11 amino acids. With 4 bases removed from V and 9 bases from J, the gap between germline ends came to 8 bases. The germline CDR1 and CDR2 sequences are SGHRS and YFSETQ. CDR3 residues: CASSGGSEQFF. DNA for the CDR3: TGCGCCAGCAGCGGGGGCAGTGAGCAGTTCTTC. The entire variable domain, with the rest obtained from reference TRBV5-1 and TRBJ2-1, is as follows: KAGVTQTPRYLIKTRGQQVTLSCSPISGHRSVSWYQQTPGQGLQFLFEYFSETQRNKGNFPGRFSGRQFSNSRSEMNVSTLELGDSALYLCASSGGSEQFFGPGTRLTVL.

A remark on this clone: Distinct nucleotide sequences in the sample also encode this CDR3. The chain links TRBV5-6 to TRBJ1-1, with a tentative D call TRBD1 (5 bases). CDR1 is SGHDT, CDR2 YYEEEE, per germline. The CDR3 length is 13 residues. The V end lost 5 bases, the J end lost 4 bases, and 12 bases lay between the germline ends. This chain's CDR3 is CASSWTQGTEAFF. The CDR3 bases are TGTGCCAGCAGTTGGACGCAGGGCACTGAAGCTTTCTTT.

V is TRBV11-2 and J is TRBJ2-3, with TRBD2 identical over 9 bases. The CDR3 consists of 18 residues. Germline V gene sequence: CDR1 SGHAT, CDR2 FQNNGV. V was clipped by 0 bases and J by 2 bases; unmatched bases: 9. The CDR3 DNA is TGTGCCAGCAGCTTAGATCGGGGTCTAGCGGGACCCACAGATACGCAGTATTTT. It yields the protein CASSLDRGLAGPTDTQYF.

This clone was recorded only once. The junction and the germline gene differ at one end; a read error may be behind it. This chain connects TRBV4-1 to TRBJ2-1, with D tentatively TRBD2 (6 bases). Germline assignment: CDR1 MGHRA and CDR2 YSYEKL. This CDR3 contains 12 residues. The CDR3 coding sequence is TGCGCCAGCAGGTCAAATCACGGGAGTAGTATCTTC. Translating it yields CASRSNHGSSIF.

This clone was detected once. This chain links TRBV4-1 with TRBJ1-1, with 8 positions matching TRBD1. The V gene end was trimmed by 5 bases and the J gene end by 4 bases; junction bases not matched to a gene: 12. The CDR3 is 16 amino acids. CDR1 is MGHRA and CDR2 is YSYEKL in the germline V gene. CDR3 DNA sequence: TGCGCCAGCAGCGATTTCTCCCGGGACAGGAGCACTGAAGCTTTCTTT. Translating gives CASSDFSRDRSTEAFF.

As to this clone: The same CDR3 arises from other DNA sequences in this sample as well. The V call is TRBV7-2, the J call TRBJ1-1; 7 bases align to TRBD1. The CDR3 extends over 14 amino acids. In germline, CDR1 is SGHTA, CDR2 FQGNSA. Losses at the gene ends were 1 base for V and 5 bases for J; bases not matched to a gene: 4. DNA for the CDR3: TGTGCCAGCAGCTTAGGAGGGGGCCGAACTGAAGCTTTCTTT. Translation: CASSLGGGRTEAFF.

This clone was picked up a small number of times. The rearrangement links TRBV7-9 to TRBJ1-4, with 10 bases lining up with TRBD1. The J segment lost 7 bases and the V segment lost 4 bases, leaving 3 bases of the junction unmatched. CDR3 size: 14 residues. Germline V gene lookup returns CDR1 SEHNR and CDR2 FQNEAQ (reference sequence). Here the CDR3 DNA reads TGTGCCAGCAGCTCAGGACAGGGGGGTGAAAAACTGTTTTTT. This sequence encodes CASSSGQGGEKLFF.

The chain combines TRBV28 with TRBJ2-7; tentative D call: TRBD2 (5 bases). The CDR3 loop spans 12 amino acids. V was cut by 6 bases and J by 4 bases, with 10 bases left in between. Per germline, CDR1 MDHEN and CDR2 SYDVKM. The CDR3 spells CASSPRGYEQYF. The CDR3 region has the DNA TGTGCCAGCAGCCCCCGGGGTTACGAGCAGTACTTC.

The chain employs TRBV29-1 and TRBJ2-3; 9 positions match TRBD2. V gave up 0 bases and J gave up 4 bases; unmatched junction bases: 8. The V gene's germline CDR1 is SQVTM and CDR2 ANQGSEA. The CDR3 loop spans 16 amino acids. CDR3 protein: CSVEDWAGGDADTQYF. CDR3 DNA sequence: TGCAGCGTTGAAGATTGGGCGGGAGGGGACGCAGATACGCAGTATTTT.

V is TRBV21-1 and J is TRBJ1-2; TRBD1, as called in the table, went unchecked against the DNA. TRBV21-1 is reported as a pseudogene. This CDR3 is built from 20 residues. The CDR3 here is CASSKVKQGEHVDPDYGYTF. CDR3 coding DNA: TGTGCCAGCAGCAAAGTAAAACAGGGTGAACATGTTGATCCCGACTATGGCTACACCTTC.

The V gene is TRBV27, the J gene TRBJ2-5; 9 nucleotides line up with TRBD1. The CDR3 has 17 residues. J was trimmed by 2 bases and V by 4 bases; bases with no gene match: 11. Germline CDR1 is MNHEY and CDR2 is SMNVEV (reference sequence). This CDR3 is CASSSRKQGAGQETQYF. The CDR3 bases are TGTGCCAGCAGTTCACGTAAACAGGGGGCAGGGCAAGAGACCCAGTACTTC.

This clone was detected only once. The J gene is TRBJ2-3, the V gene TRBV30; 9 bases are shared with TRBD1. V trimming: 2 bases; J trimming: 3 bases; junction bases outside the gene matches: 6. Looked up from germline, CDR1 is GTSNPN and CDR2 is SVGIG (reference sequence). The CDR3 spans 15 residues. The DNA for the CDR3 is TGTGCCTGGAGTTCCCCCGACAGGGGGACAGATACGCAGTATTTT. It is translated as CAWSSPDRGTDTQYF.

The chain links TRBV10-3 to TRBJ2-2; D is unresolved. Germline assignment: CDR1 ENHRY and CDR2 SYGVKD. The CDR3 loop spans 14 amino acids. V was pared by 4 bases and J by 3 bases, with 9 bases between. The CDR3 loop reads CAISGQTHTGELFF. The CDR3 nucleotides are TGTGCCATCAGTGGGCAGACCCACACCGGGGAGCTGTTTTTT.

The rearrangement joins TRBV9 to TRBJ2-1; 9 bases line up with TRBD2. The germline V gene encodes CDR1 SGDLS and CDR2 YYNGEE. The J segment lost 15 bases and the V segment lost 3 bases, leaving 10 bases of the junction unmatched. There are 13 residues in the CDR3. CDR3 sequence (DNA): TGTGCCAGCAGCGAGAGGACTAGCGAAGGCAGGTTCTTC. This translates into CASSERTSEGRFF.